The rows below give T cell receptor beta chains drawn from one sample of a study of vaccination effects on CD4 cells after COVID-19. For these receptors, no antigen is known. Data came from immunoSEQ multiplex PCR; TCRdb stores just in-frame clones and leaves some out. The repertoire holds fewer than 30,000 clones, with about four fifths as singletons. This material consisted of CD4+ T cells from PBMCs cultured with SARS-CoV-2 spike peptides, taken before COVID-19 vaccination. Receptors originate from a human donor who received a COVID-19 vaccine. Both conserved end residues are part of each CDR3. Fields, in order: clone size, V gene, J gene, D gene, CDR3 protein, CDR3 DNA. The D gene is left open where the match is weak. The size of a clone is reported for some rows only, either as once, few or many, or as a class for expanded clones.

size: once; V: TRBV30; J: TRBJ1-2; D: TRBD1; CDR3: CAWTRDRTFYGYTF; DNA: TGTGCCTGGACCCGGGACAGGACCTTCTATGGCTACACCTTC
size: .; V: TRBV9; J: TRBJ2-7; D: TRBD1; CDR3: CASSVGSTGGLYEQYF; DNA: TGTGCCAGCAGCGTAGGTTCGACAGGGGGACTCTACGAGCAGTACTTC
size: few; V: TRBV6-5; J: TRBJ2-7; D: .; CDR3: CASISGFPYEQYF; DNA: TGTGCCAGCATCTCCGGGTTTCCCTACGAGCAGTACTTC
size: .; V: TRBV11-3; J: TRBJ2-2; D: TRBD2; CDR3: CASSYGGLAYTGELFF; DNA: TGTGCCAGCAGCTACGGGGGACTAGCATACACCGGGGAGCTGTTTTTT
size: once; V: TRBV28; J: TRBJ2-7; D: .; CDR3: CASRQSSYEQYF; DNA: TGTGCCAGCCGACAGAGCTCCTACGAGCAGTACTTC
size: .; V: TRBV15; J: TRBJ1-6; D: .; CDR3: CATSTGPGSYNSPLHF; DNA: TGTGCCACCAGCACCGGCCCAGGGTCCTATAATTCACCCCTCCACTTT
size: .; V: TRBV19; J: TRBJ2-6; D: .; CDR3: CASKGVGDGANVLTF; DNA: TGTGCCAGTAAGGGCGTCGGGGACGGGGCCAACGTCCTGACTTTC
size: once; V: TRBV11-2; J: TRBJ1-4; D: .; CDR3: CASSLVGASNEKLFF; DNA: TGTGCCAGCAGCTTAGTGGGGGCCTCTAATGAAAAACTGTTTTTT
size: .; V: TRBV7-9; J: TRBJ1-2; D: .; CDR3: CASRPPAGYGYTF; DNA: TGTGCCAGCAGACCCCCAGCCGGCTATGGCTACACCTTC
size: .; V: TRBV19; J: TRBJ2-1; D: TRBD2; CDR3: CASSISKKLWTSGDNEQFF; DNA: TGTGCCAGTAGTATCAGTAAAAAACTCTGGACTAGCGGGGACAATGAGCAGTTCTTC
size: .; V: TRBV6-5; J: TRBJ2-3; D: .; CDR3: CASLRGGTDTQYF; DNA: TGTGCCAGCCTAAGGGGCGGCACAGATACGCAGTATTTT
size: .; V: TRBV27; J: TRBJ2-2; D: .; CDR3: CASSLPPDGYTGELFF; DNA: TGTGCCAGCAGTTTACCACCGGACGGATACACCGGGGAGCTGTTTTTT
size: .; V: TRBV28; J: TRBJ1-1; D: TRBD1; CDR3: CASTPATGGRNTEAFF; DNA: TGTGCCAGCACCCCGGCGACAGGGGGCCGGAACACTGAAGCTTTCTTT